This T cell receptor beta chain was recovered during a study of blood T cell repertoires in COVID-19. About the research overall: Samples representing acute and convalescent COVID-19 were sourced from the United States, Italy and Spain. Nucleic acid was either cDNA or gDNA, and it came from T cells, B-cell-depleted T cells, or PBMCs.

This CDR3 comprises 13 residues. J gave up 8 bases and V 7 bases, and 7 bases lay outside the gene matches. Methods used by the authors: By means of reference gene primer amplification, nucleated cell counts were estimated. Clones were read by immunoSEQ multiplex PCR, and TCRdb kept only the in-frame ones, dropping some. V, J and clone size were drawn from that table, and D and trimming were deduced from the DNA. This sample has about 97,000 clones, with approximately 90% found just once. The chain employs TRBV12-3 or TRBV12-4 and TRBJ2-5; 10 bases match TRBD1. Sequences were obtained from peripheral blood. The origin of this receptor is a man in his 60s with acute or convalescent COVID-19. CDR3 sequence (DNA): TGTGCCAGCATCCGGACAGGGGGGCATACCCAGTACTTC. Translated: CASIRTGGHTQYF.